This TCR beta chain was obtained from a study of T cells after yellow fever vaccination (dated by TCRdb to about 2019). With respect to the entire study: The SMART-Seq v4 Ultra Low Input RNA kit was used to prepare libraries from fractions with low cell numbers. Two healthy male donors, one aged 18 to 30 and one aged 30 to 39 years, were included in the cohort. Bulk PBMC replicates and cell subsets were isolated from blood drawn at multiple timepoints before and after both primary and secondary immunization. To follow T-cell clones before and after primary and booster YFV17D yellow fever vaccination, bulk TCR alpha and beta repertoires were sequenced over time.

TCR cDNA was made using 5'RACE template switching, a step that added a universal primer site and unique molecular identifiers. Priming for cDNA synthesis came from both the TCR alpha and TCR beta constant segments. Two PCR steps were used to amplify libraries, with sample barcodes and sequencing adapters being added in the second step. Sequencing of libraries was done on Illumina HiSeq 2500 (2x100 bp) or NovaSeq (2x150 bp). For the original study's pipeline: MIGEC was used to demultiplex reads and collapse the reads into UMI consensus sequences, and MiXCR was used for V(D)J alignment. Vaccine-responding clonotypes were identified with edgeR using replicate PBMC samples, with FDR below 0.01 and a log2 fold change above 5 up to day 15 being required. Bulk clonotypes were assigned CD4 or CD8 identity according to which sequenced CD4 or CD8 repertoire held them at higher abundance. TCRdb reworked the public reads: Q25 trimming with fastp, MiXCR clone assembly, productive beta chains retained. CDR3 protein sequences are deduplicated, and each keeps its most common genes and DNA. The authors' filters were not applied to this entry. This sample holds hundreds of thousands of distinct CDR3 sequences; about a sixth were observed only once. The ten largest clones represent 17% of the sample.

The sample's treatment or condition label is to be understood as: live attenuated yellow fever vaccine strain. Two biological replicates of bulk PBMCs were collected at each blood-draw timepoint. PBMCs were isolated from peripheral blood using a standard Ficoll-Paque protocol. TriZol was used to extract RNA from bulk PBMCs, from CD4 and CD8 fractions, and from dextramer-positive and dextramer-negative fractions. Overall study outcomes, separate from this receptor: A small fraction of clonotypes showed up in both the CD4 and CD8 compartments, probably as a result of convergent recombination. Compared with the primary T-cell response, the secondary T-cell response was weaker but faster, peaking on day 5 rather than day 15. After the booster, most of the clones that had expanded following primary vaccination were detected again (roughly 96% of CD4 and around 87% of CD8), which suggests that memory was broadly maintained. The study included only a couple of donors, which limits how far the findings can be generalized. Because abundant contaminating clonotypes from the bulk population could be contained in FACS-sorted repertoires, computational filtering was required.

On this clonotype: The clone's antigen remains unknown. One junction end disagrees with the germline gene, perhaps due to a read error.

The germline V gene provides CDR1 MNHEY and CDR2 SVGAGI. The CDR3 spans 15 residues, from the cysteine through the phenylalanine. The retained sequence is limited to the CDR3, 45 bases, with the frame set at the first base. The sequence links TRBV6-5 to TRBJ2-6; the D gene is perhaps TRBD2, from 6 matching bases. This sample comprised PBMCs, obtained about 5 days after the first yellow fever vaccination. The sequence came from a man younger than 30 who received the YFV17D yellow fever vaccine. The nucleotides are TGTGCCAGCATTTACGTGGCGGGGGGGGCCAACGTCCTGACTTTC. The resulting protein is CASIYVAGGANVLTF.